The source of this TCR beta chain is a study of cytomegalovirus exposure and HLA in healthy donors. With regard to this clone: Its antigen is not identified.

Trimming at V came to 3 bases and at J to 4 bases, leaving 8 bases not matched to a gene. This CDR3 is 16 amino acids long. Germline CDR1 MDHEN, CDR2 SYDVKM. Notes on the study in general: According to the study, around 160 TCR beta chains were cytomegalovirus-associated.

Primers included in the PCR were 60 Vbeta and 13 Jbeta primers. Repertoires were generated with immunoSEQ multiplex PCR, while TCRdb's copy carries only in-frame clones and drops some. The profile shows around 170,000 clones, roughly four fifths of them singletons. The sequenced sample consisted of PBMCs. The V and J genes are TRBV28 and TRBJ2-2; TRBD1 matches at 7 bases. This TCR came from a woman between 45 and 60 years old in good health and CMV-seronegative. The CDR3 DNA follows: TGTGCCAGCAGTTTTCAGGGGGTAGGGGTCACCGGGGAGCTGTTTTTT. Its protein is CASSFQGVGVTGELFF.